This T cell receptor (beta chain) was found in a study of control samples from healthy donors and cancer patients. Method: immunoSEQ multiplex PCR; TCRdb's copy keeps in-frame clones and lacks some. The sample holds around 30,000 clones, over 85% seen once. The J segment lost 7 bases and the V segment lost 1 base, leaving 3 bases of the junction unmatched. This CDR3 contains 14 residues. CDR1 is SGHDT, CDR2 YYEEEE, per germline. The V and J genes are TRBV5-6 and TRBJ1-4, with 8 bases fitting TRBD1. This TCR was recovered from a man aged 40-55 years with colorectal cancer. Sequencing was carried out using PBMCs. CDR3 region: CASSLLTGGEKLFF. The CDR3 region has the DNA TGTGCCAGCAGCTTGTTAACAGGGGGTGAAAAACTGTTTTTT.